A selection of T cell receptor beta chains follows, all from one sample in a study of CD8+ T cells in alopecia areata. Produced via immunoSEQ multiplex PCR; TCRdb's table is partial and in-frame only. The sample has about 250,000 clones; roughly 63% are singletons. This specimen consisted of CD4+ T cells sorted from blood, obtained between weeks 51 and 54, from a patient treated with tofacitinib. These receptors were collected from a human donor with alopecia areata. Both conserved end residues are part of each CDR3. Fields, in order: CDR3 protein, CDR3 DNA, D gene, clone size, V gene, J gene, CDR3 length. The D gene is left open where the match is weak. Clone size appears in some rows only: once, few, many, or a class for an expanded clone.

CDR3: CASSLAGPQETQYF
DNA: TGCGCCAGCAGCTTAGCGGGTCCGCAAGAGACCCAGTACTTC
D: .
size: .
V: TRBV5-1
J: TRBJ2-5
length: 14

CDR3: CSAKRGGDEQFF
DNA: TGCAGCGCCAAGCGGGGGGGCGATGAGCAGTTCTTC
D: TRBD2
size: few
V: TRBV29-1
J: TRBJ2-1
length: 12

CDR3: CASSSGRLLSGANVLTF
DNA: TGTGCCAGCAGCTCGGGAAGACTTCTCTCTGGGGCCAACGTCCTGACTTTC
D: .
size: .
V: TRBV7-3
J: TRBJ2-6
length: 17

CDR3: CSVGFNLETQYF
DNA: TGCAGCGTTGGGTTTAATCTAGAGACCCAGTACTTC
D: .
size: .
V: TRBV29-1
J: TRBJ2-5
length: 12

CDR3: CASSLTGRNSPLHF
DNA: TGTGCCAGCAGCTTGACAGGGCGCAATTCACCCCTCCACTTT
D: .
size: .
V: TRBV5-6
J: TRBJ1-6
length: 14

CDR3: CAWSGGNPTGGFSLHF
DNA: TGTGCCTGGAGTGGTGGAAACCCGACAGGGGGCTTCTCCCTCCACTTT
D: TRBD1
size: .
V: TRBV30
J: TRBJ1-6
length: 16

CDR3: CASSLQAGEQYF
DNA: TGTGCCAGCAGCTTGCAGGCGGGCGAGCAGTACTTC
D: .
size: .
V: TRBV7-2
J: TRBJ2-7
length: 12

CDR3: CASSLEVGGEYF
DNA: TGTGCCAGCAGCTTAGAGGTTGGAGGGGAGTACTTC
D: .
size: .
V: TRBV7-9
J: TRBJ2-7
length: 12

CDR3: CAWNGWAHEAFF
DNA: TGTGCCTGGAATGGCTGGGCGCATGAAGCTTTCTTT
D: .
size: .
V: TRBV30
J: TRBJ1-1
length: 12

CDR3: CASSPRRNRGYYNEQFF
DNA: TGTGCCAGCTCACCACGACGTAACAGGGGGTACTACAATGAGCAGTTCTTC
D: TRBD1
size: .
V: TRBV18
J: TRBJ2-1
length: 17

CDR3: CSVTDGTDTQYF
DNA: TGCAGCGTTACGGACGGCACAGATACGCAGTATTTT
D: .
size: .
V: TRBV29-1
J: TRBJ2-3
length: 12

CDR3: CASRITASNTEAFF
DNA: TGTGCCAGCAGAATAACGGCCTCGAACACTGAAGCTTTCTTT
D: .
size: few
V: TRBV7-3
J: TRBJ1-1
length: 14

CDR3: CASSEFEGTEAFF
DNA: TGTGCCAGCAGTGAATTCGAGGGGACTGAAGCTTTCTTT
D: .
size: .
V: TRBV25-1
J: TRBJ1-1
length: 13

CDR3: CSVDEGPGEQYF
DNA: TGCAGCGTGGACGAAGGGCCAGGGGAGCAGTACTTC
D: .
size: .
V: TRBV29-1
J: TRBJ2-7
length: 12

CDR3: CASSPGQANSPLHF
DNA: TGTGCCAGCAGCCCAGGACAGGCAAATTCACCCCTCCACTTT
D: TRBD1
size: few
V: TRBV5-4
J: TRBJ1-6
length: 14

CDR3: CSVTGDDTDTQYF
DNA: TGCAGCGTCACAGGGGACGACACAGATACGCAGTATTTT
D: TRBD1
size: .
V: TRBV29-1
J: TRBJ2-3
length: 13

CDR3: CAWSVGDRHRPQHF
DNA: TGTGCCTGGAGTGTAGGGGACCGCCATCGGCCCCAGCATTTT
D: .
size: .
V: TRBV30
J: TRBJ1-5
length: 14

CDR3: CASSDTGVRETQYF
DNA: TGTGCCAGCAGTGATACAGGGGTAAGGGAGACCCAGTACTTC
D: TRBD1
size: .
V: TRBV5-4
J: TRBJ2-5
length: 14

CDR3: CASSAGQVYGYTF
DNA: TGTGCCAGCAGTGCCGGACAGGTCTATGGCTACACCTTC
D: TRBD1
size: .
V: TRBV2
J: TRBJ1-2
length: 13

CDR3: CASSELGAAARDEQFF
DNA: TGTGCCAGCAGTGAACTTGGCGCCGCCGCACGCGATGAGCAGTTCTTC
D: .
size: once
V: TRBV25-1
J: TRBJ2-1
length: 16

CDR3: CAWSPGPGEQYF
DNA: TGTGCCTGGAGTCCAGGACCCGGGGAGCAGTACTTC
D: .
size: few
V: TRBV30
J: TRBJ2-7
length: 12

CDR3: CSVRAKGGQETQYF
DNA: TGCAGCGTTCGGGCCAAGGGAGGCCAAGAGACCCAGTACTTC
D: .
size: .
V: TRBV29-1
J: TRBJ2-5
length: 14